This TCR beta chain was found in a study of blood T cell repertoires in COVID-19. For the study at large: Specimens from acute and convalescent COVID-19 originated in the United States, Italy and Spain. PBMCs, B-cell-depleted T cells, or T cells were the source of the cDNA or gDNA that made up the material.

Germline V gene sequence: CDR1 SGHVS, CDR2 FNYEAQ. The V and J ends lost 2 bases and 0 bases respectively, with 23 bases between them. The CDR3 loop spans 20 amino acids. Authors' processing steps: Amplified reference gene primers provided the basis for estimating nucleated cell counts. Assay used: immunoSEQ multiplex PCR; TCRdb lists only in-frame clones, some missing. The D gene and trimming were derived from the DNA, and the V and J assignments and clone size from that table. The sample has approximately 210,000 clones; 92% are singletons. The sequenced material came from peripheral blood. This clonotype originated in a man aged 25-40 years with acute or convalescent COVID-19. The rearrangement joins TRBV7-6 to TRBJ1-5; D possibly corresponds to TRBD1 (5 bases). The CDR3 spells CASSLKAGGGTTYSNQPQHF. The CDR3 coding sequence is TGTGCCAGCAGCTTAAAGGCCGGTGGGGGGACGACTTATAGCAATCAGCCCCAGCATTTT.